This record concerns one TCR beta chain sequence. Profiling relied on immunoSEQ multiplex PCR, and the TCRdb table lists in-frame clones only, not all of them. The sample has 98,000 or so clones; approximately 85% are singletons. The CDR3 runs 13 residues. V gave up 2 bases and J gave up 3 bases, with 8 bases separating them. From germline, CDR1 is MNHEY and CDR2 SVGAGI. The data were obtained in a study of cytomegalovirus exposure and HLA in healthy donors. The sample comprised PBMCs. The chain has TRBV6-5 and TRBJ2-7, with D possibly matching TRBD1 (6 bases). The source is a young woman in good health and CMV-seronegative. In DNA form, the CDR3 reads TGTGCCAGCAGTTACGGGGACAACTACGAGCAGTACTTC. Its protein is CASSYGDNYEQYF.